This TCR beta chain was sequenced during a study of blood T cells in healthy people across ages. Study background: In model experiments, template switching was able to capture about one barcoded beta molecule for every two T cells that were present. Study-wide findings and caveats: Long-lived and aged donors differed, with more naive CD4+ cells and higher diversity in the long-lived. The unsorted PBMCs prevented any conclusive comparison of naive versus antigen-experienced cells.

A J-beta primer mix and a sample-barcoded 5' primer were used in a second PCR of roughly 6 to 11 cycles. Every sample produced at least 2.5 million CDR3-containing paired-end reads. TCRdb fed the 5' RACE reads into MiXCR, producing one record per CDR3 protein. The table includes 1.8 million or so distinct CDR3 sequences, about 39% detected once. The CDR3 consists of 19 residues. With 5 bases removed from V and 9 bases from J, the gap between germline ends came to 32 bases. CDR1 is SGHAT, CDR2 FQNNGV, per germline. Concerning this clonotype: Its antigen is unknown.

The TCR originated in a human donor in good health. The chain has TRBV11-2 and TRBJ1-5; TRBD1 is a possible D gene (5 bases). The sequenced sample was blood. This CDR3 reads CASSLTRHKPGPVYLPQHF. DNA for the CDR3: TGTGCCAGCAGCCTAACGCGCCATAAGCCGGGACCGGTCTATTTGCCCCAGCATTTT.